The clone carrying this TCR beta chain was seen a handful of times. This sample was taken from a study of CD8+ T cells in alopecia areata. Study-wide context: Treated patients took oral tofacitinib at 5 to 10 mg twice daily.

Investigators isolated RNA and reverse transcribed it into cDNA to act as the sequencing template. Sequenced by immunoSEQ multiplex PCR; TCRdb stores in-frame clones only, minus some. The profile covers around 270,000 clones, with 55% to 75% appearing a single time and roughly 1.8% taken by the ten largest. Trimming removed 7 bases from V and 3 bases from J; junction bases left unmatched: 9. The CDR3 contains 14 residues. Germline V gene lookup returns CDR1 SGHRS and CDR2 YFSETQ. Indicated treatment: oral pan-JAK inhibitor, 5-10 mg twice daily. This sample comprised CD4+ T cells sorted from blood, obtained at week 24, from a patient treated with tofacitinib. The TCR originated in a human donor with alopecia areata. This chain joins TRBV5-1 and TRBJ2-5, with TRBD2 matching 7 bases. The CDR3 loop is CASGSGTNEETQYF. CDR3 bases: TGCGCCAGCGGGTCCGGGACTAACGAAGAGACCCAGTACTTC.